This T cell receptor beta chain appears in the sequencing data of a study of response to subunit inactivated influenza vaccine. Each CDR3 protein gets one entry after TCRdb re-called the RT-PCR reads with MiXCR. The sample consists of about 190,000 distinct CDR3 sequences, roughly 14% of them appearing once. General observations from the study: There was a suggestion from the authors that each seasonal influenza vaccination recruits few new T cells.

This clonotype has more than one count but fewer than ten. Its antigen remains unknown. V was cut by 4 bases and J by 5 bases, with 20 bases left in between. The V gene's germline CDR1 is MDHEN and CDR2 SYDVKM. This CDR3 region has 16 residues. This rearrangement joins TRBV28 to TRBJ1-2; D call uncertain. The specimen was CD8+ T cells sorted from PBMCs, collected around 5 days after vaccination. The source is a man aged 50 to 60 who received an inactivated influenza vaccine. CDR3 coding DNA: TGTGCCAGCAGTTCCCCTTTCATATCAGAGGAGTATGGCTACACCTTC. It encodes CASSSPFISEEYGYTF.